The clone carrying this TCR beta chain came up a few times. The CDR3 sequence is 15 residues long. With 3 bases clipped from V and 4 bases from J, the junction kept 5 bases outside the gene matches. Germline CDR1 is LNHDA and CDR2 is SQIVND (reference sequence). The sample is drawn from a study of blood T cell repertoires in COVID-19. Study-level background: In each case, the material was cDNA or gDNA derived from T cells, B-cell-depleted T cells, or PBMCs.

In the source study's methods: Amplification of reference gene primers was used by the study to estimate nucleated cell counts. The protocol was immunoSEQ multiplex PCR, while the TCRdb copy is restricted to in-frame clones and leaves out a portion. From that table come the V and J calls and clone size; the DNA was used to work out D and trimming. The sample includes approximately 160,000 clones, around 84% of them seen just once. The sequenced sample was peripheral blood. The gene calls are TRBV19 and TRBJ2-7; 11 nucleotides line up with TRBD2. The TCR originated in a woman over 75 with acute or convalescent COVID-19. DNA for the CDR3: TGTGCCAGTAGTATGACTAGCGGGAAAGGGTACGAGCAGTACTTC. Its protein product is CASSMTSGKGYEQYF.